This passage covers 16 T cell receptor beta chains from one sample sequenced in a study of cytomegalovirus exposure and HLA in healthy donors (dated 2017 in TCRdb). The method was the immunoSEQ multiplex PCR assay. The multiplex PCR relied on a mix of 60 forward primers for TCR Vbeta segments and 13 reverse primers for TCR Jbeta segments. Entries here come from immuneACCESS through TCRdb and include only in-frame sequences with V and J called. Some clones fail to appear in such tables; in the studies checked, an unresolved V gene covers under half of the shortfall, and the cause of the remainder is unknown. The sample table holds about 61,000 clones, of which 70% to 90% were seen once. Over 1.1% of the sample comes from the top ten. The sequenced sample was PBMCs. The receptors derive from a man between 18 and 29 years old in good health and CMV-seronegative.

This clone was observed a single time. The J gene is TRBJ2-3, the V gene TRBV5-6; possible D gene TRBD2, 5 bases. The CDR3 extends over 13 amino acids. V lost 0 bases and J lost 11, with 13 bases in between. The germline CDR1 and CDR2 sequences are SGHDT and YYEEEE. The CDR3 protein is CASSLGPLTRQYF. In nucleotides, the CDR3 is TGTGCCAGCAGCTTGGGTCCTCTAACTAGGCAGTATTTT.

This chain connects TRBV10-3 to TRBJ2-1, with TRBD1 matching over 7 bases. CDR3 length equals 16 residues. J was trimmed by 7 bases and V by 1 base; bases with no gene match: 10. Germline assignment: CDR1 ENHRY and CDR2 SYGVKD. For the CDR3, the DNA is TGTGCCATCAGTGAGTTGGACAGGACATCAGGGAATGAGCAGTTCTTC. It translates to CAISELDRTSGNEQFF.

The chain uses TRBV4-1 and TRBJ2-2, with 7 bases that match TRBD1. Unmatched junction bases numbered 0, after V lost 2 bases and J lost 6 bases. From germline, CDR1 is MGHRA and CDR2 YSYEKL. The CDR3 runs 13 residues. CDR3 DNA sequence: TGCGCCAGCAGCCAACAGGGGGCCGGGGAGCTGTTTTTT. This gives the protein CASSQQGAGELFF.

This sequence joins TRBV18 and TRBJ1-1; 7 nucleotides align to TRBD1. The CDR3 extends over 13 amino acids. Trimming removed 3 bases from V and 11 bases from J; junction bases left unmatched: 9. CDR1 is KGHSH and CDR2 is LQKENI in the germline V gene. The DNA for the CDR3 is TGTGCCAGCTCACCCACCAGACAGGGCGACGCTTTCTTT. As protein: CASSPTRQGDAFF.

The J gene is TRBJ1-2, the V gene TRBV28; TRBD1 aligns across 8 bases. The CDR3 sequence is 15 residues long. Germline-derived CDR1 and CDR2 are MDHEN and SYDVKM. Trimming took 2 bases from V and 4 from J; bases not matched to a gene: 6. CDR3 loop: CASSLRAGQGYGYTF. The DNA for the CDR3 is TGTGCCAGCAGTTTACGGGCTGGACAGGGCTATGGCTACACCTTC.

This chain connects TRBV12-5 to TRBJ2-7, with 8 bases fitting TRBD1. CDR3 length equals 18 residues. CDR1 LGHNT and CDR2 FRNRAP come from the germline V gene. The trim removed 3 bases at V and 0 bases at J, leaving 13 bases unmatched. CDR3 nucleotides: TGTGCTAGTGGTTTCACCGGGACAGGCCCGACTTTCTCCTACGAGCAGTACTTC. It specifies CASGFTGTGPTFSYEQYF.

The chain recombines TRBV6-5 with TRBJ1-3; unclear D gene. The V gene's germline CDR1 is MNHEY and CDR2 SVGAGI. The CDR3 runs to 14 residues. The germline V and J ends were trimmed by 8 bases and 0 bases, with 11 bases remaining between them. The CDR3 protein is CASGSRFSGNTIYF. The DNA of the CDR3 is TGTGCCAGCGGTTCCAGATTCTCTGGAAACACCATATATTTT.

The CDR3 loop is CSAAGNYEQYF. In DNA, the CDR3 is TGCAGTGCTGCCGGGAACTACGAGCAGTACTTC. The chain has TRBV20-1 and TRBJ2-7; D perhaps matches TRBD2 (5 bases). V lost 5 bases and J lost 3, with 8 bases in between. The V gene's germline CDR1 is DFQATT and CDR2 SNEGSKA (reference sequence). CDR3 length: 11 residues.

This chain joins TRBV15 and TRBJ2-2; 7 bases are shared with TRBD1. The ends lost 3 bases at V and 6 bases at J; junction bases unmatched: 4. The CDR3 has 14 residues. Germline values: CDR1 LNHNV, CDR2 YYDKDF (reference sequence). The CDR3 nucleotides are TGTGCCACCAGCAGGACTACAGGGGCCGGGGAGCTGTTTTTT. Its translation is CATSRTTGAGELFF.

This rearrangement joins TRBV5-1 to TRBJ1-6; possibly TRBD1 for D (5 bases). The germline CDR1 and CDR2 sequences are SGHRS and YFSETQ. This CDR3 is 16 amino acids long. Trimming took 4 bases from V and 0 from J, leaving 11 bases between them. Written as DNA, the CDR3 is TGCGCCAGCAGCCAAGGGGATAGCTCCTATAATTCACCCCTCCACTTT. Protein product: CASSQGDSSYNSPLHF.

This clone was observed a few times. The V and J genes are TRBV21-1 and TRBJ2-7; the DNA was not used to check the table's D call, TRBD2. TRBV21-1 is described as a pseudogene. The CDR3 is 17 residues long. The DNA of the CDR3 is TGTGCCAGCAGCAAAGTTCACCGTCTAACCTTCTCCTACGAGCAGTACTTC. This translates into CASSKVHRLTFSYEQYF.

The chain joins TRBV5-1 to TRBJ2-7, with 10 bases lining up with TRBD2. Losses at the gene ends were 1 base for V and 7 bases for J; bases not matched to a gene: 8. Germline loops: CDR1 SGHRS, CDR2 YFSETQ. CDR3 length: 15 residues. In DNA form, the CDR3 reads TGCGCCAGCAGCTTGACTAGCGGGGTCACCAGGGAGCAGTACTTC. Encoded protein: CASSLTSGVTREQYF.

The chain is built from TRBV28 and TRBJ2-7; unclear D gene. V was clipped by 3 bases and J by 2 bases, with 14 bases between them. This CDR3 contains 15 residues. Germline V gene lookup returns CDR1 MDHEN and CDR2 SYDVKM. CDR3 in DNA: TGTGCCAGCAGTTTCGCCGGGTCGAGCCCCTACGAGCAGTACTTC. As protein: CASSFAGSSPYEQYF.

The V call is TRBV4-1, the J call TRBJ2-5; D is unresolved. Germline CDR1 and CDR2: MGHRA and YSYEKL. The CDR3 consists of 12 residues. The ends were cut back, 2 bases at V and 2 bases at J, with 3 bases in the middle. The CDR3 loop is CASSQTQETQYF. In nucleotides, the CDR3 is TGCGCCAGCAGCCAAACACAAGAGACCCAGTACTTC.

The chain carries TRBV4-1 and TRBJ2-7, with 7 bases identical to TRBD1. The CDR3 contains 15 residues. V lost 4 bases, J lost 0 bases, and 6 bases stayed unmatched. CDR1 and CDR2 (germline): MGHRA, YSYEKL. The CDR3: CASSPGQMSSYEQYF. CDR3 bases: TGCGCCAGCAGCCCGGGACAGATGTCCTCCTACGAGCAGTACTTC.

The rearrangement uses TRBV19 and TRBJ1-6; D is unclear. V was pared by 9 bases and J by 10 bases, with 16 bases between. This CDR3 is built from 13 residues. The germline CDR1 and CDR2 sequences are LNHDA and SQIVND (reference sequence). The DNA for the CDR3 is TGTGCCAGCCTTGGGAGTCCCGGGTCACCCCTCCACTTT. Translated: CASLGSPGSPLHF.